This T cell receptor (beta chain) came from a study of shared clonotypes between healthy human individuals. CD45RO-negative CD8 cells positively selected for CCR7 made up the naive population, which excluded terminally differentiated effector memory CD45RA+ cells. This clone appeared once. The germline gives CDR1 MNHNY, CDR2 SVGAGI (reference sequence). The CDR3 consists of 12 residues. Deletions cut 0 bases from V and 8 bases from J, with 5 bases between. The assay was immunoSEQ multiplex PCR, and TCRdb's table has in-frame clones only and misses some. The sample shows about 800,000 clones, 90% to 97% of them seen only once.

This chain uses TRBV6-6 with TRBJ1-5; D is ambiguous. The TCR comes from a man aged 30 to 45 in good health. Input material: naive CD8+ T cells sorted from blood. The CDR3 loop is CASSYSNEPQHF. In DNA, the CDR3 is TGTGCCAGCAGTTACTCGAATGAGCCCCAGCATTTT.